The rows below give T cell receptor beta chains drawn from one sample of a study of cytomegalovirus exposure and HLA in healthy donors. Sequenced by immunoSEQ multiplex PCR; TCRdb stores in-frame clones only, minus some. The sample gives 84,000 or so clones, roughly 80% of which show up once; around 2.4% is in the top ten. Sequencing used PBMCs. Receptors originate from a woman aged 45 to 65 in good health and CMV-seronegative. Each CDR3 is given with its conserved first and last residue. Each record gives: J gene, clone size, V gene, D gene, CDR3 DNA, CDR3 protein. A D gene is named only where the DNA matches it firmly. For some rows the clone size is stated as once, few or many, or as a class when expanded; others skip it.

TRBJ2-1,.,TRBV19,TRBD2,TGTGCCAGTAGTACACTAGCGGGAGGCAATGAGCAGTTCTTC,CASSTLAGGNEQFF
TRBJ2-1,once,TRBV6-5,TRBD2,TGTGCCAGCAGACCAAGCGGGGGATCCTACAATGAGCAGTTCTTC,CASRPSGGSYNEQFF
TRBJ1-1,.,TRBV4-3,.,TGCGCCAGCAGCCAAGATACAGGAGTGAACACTGAAGCTTTCTTT,CASSQDTGVNTEAFF
TRBJ2-1,.,TRBV5-1,TRBD2,TGCGCCAGCAGCTACGGACTAGCAGTCTCGGATGAGCAGTTCTTC,CASSYGLAVSDEQFF
TRBJ2-6,.,TRBV7-9,.,TGTGCCAGCAGCCCGTTGGGGAGCTCTGGGGCCAACGTCCTGACTTTC,CASSPLGSSGANVLTF
TRBJ2-7,.,TRBV7-8,.,TGTGCCAGCAGCCTCTCCGGGATCCCTAAAGGCGAGCAGTACTTC,CASSLSGIPKGEQYF
TRBJ2-1,.,TRBV15,.,TGTGCCACCAGCAGAGATCCGGGACTTCGGGGAAATGAGCAGTTCTTC,CATSRDPGLRGNEQFF
TRBJ2-7,.,TRBV7-9,TRBD2,TGTGCCAGCAGCTTAAGCGGGAACTCGTTGGAGCAGTACTTC,CASSLSGNSLEQYF
TRBJ1-2,.,TRBV4-1,.,TGCGCCAGCAGCCAAGTGGTAGGAGTTCGCTATGGCTACACCTTC,CASSQVVGVRYGYTF
TRBJ1-1,.,TRBV5-1,.,TGCGCCAGCAGCTTGGGGACAGCGAACACTGAAGCTTTCTTT,CASSLGTANTEAFF
TRBJ2-3,.,TRBV6-5,.,TGTGCCAGCACCCTACAGGGCACAGATACGCAGTATTTT,CASTLQGTDTQYF
TRBJ2-2,.,TRBV5-1,TRBD2,TGCGCCAGCAGCGTCAGACTAGCGGGGAACACCGGGGAGCTGTTTTTT,CASSVRLAGNTGELFF
TRBJ2-2,.,TRBV5-4,.,TGTGCCAGCAGCTTGTATGGGAGCACCGGGGAGCTGTTTTTT,CASSLYGSTGELFF
TRBJ2-3,.,TRBV5-4,TRBD1,TGTGCCAGCAGCTTAGCCGGGACAGGGCAAAAAAATACGCAGTATTTT,CASSLAGTGQKNTQYF
TRBJ2-1,once,TRBV18,.,TGTGCCAGCTCACCAAGAAGTGAGGGTTACAATGAGCAGTTCTTC,CASSPRSEGYNEQFF
TRBJ2-7,.,TRBV6-1,TRBD1,TGTGCCAGCAGTGTTCACCGGGACAGGGACTACGAGCAGTACTTC,CASSVHRDRDYEQYF
TRBJ1-5,.,TRBV6-5,TRBD1,TGTGCCAGCAGACAGGGGGCAAACCAGCCCCAGCATTTT,CASRQGANQPQHF
TRBJ2-3,.,TRBV27,.,TGTGCCAGCAGTTTATCCGGGGGAATGGGAGATACGCAGTATTTT,CASSLSGGMGDTQYF
TRBJ1-2,.,TRBV4-1,.,TGCGCCAGCAGCCAAGATGTGGAGGTGGACTATGGCTACACCTTC,CASSQDVEVDYGYTF
TRBJ2-3,.,TRBV18,TRBD1,TGTGCCAGCTCACCACAGGGGGCCCCAGATACGCAGTATTTT,CASSPQGAPDTQYF
TRBJ2-1,.,TRBV9,.,TGTGCCAGCAGCGGCCCGGACAGTCGGCTACACTACGGTCAGCAGTTCTTC,CASSGPDSRLHYGQQFF
TRBJ1-1,.,TRBV28,.,TGTGCCAGCAGGCCCACAGTGAACACTGAAGCTTTCTTT,CASRPTVNTEAFF
TRBJ2-2,.,TRBV14,.,TGTGCCAGCAGCCAAGTGAGAGGGACCGGGGAGCTGTTTTTT,CASSQVRGTGELFF
TRBJ2-3,.,TRBV5-1,.,TGCGCCAGCAGCCTCGAGGATCTCGATACGCAGTATTTT,CASSLEDLDTQYF
TRBJ1-3,.,TRBV5-1,.,TGCGCCAGCAGCTTGGGGCCAGTAACCTTTGGAAACACCATATATTTT,CASSLGPVTFGNTIYF